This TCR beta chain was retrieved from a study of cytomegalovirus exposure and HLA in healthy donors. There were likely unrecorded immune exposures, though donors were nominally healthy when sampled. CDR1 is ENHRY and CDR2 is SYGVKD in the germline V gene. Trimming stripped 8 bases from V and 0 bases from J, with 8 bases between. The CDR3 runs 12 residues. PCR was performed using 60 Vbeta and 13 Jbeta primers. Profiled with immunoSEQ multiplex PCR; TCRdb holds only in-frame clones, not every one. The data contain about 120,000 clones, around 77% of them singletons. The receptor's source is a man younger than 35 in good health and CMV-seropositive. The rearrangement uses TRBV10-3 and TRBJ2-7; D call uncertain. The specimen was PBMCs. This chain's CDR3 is CAIGPVSYEQYF. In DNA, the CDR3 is TGTGCCATCGGGCCGGTCTCCTACGAGCAGTACTTC.